A selection of T cell receptor beta chains follows, all from one sample in a study of T cells in Graves' hyperthyroidism and ophthalmopathy. Via MiXCR, TCRdb re-called the multiplex PCR reads, giving one row per CDR3 protein. Seen here are 550,000 to 600,000 distinct CDR3 sequences, 40% to 55% observed once, and the top ten hold under 20%. Sequenced: peripheral blood or thyroid tissue (not recorded which). The receptors stem from an adult woman with Graves' disease, either hyperthyroidism or ophthalmopathy (not recorded which). Each CDR3 is given with its conserved first and last residue. Each record gives: J gene, V gene, D gene, clone size, CDR3 DNA, CDR3 protein. D genes are given only for firm matches. The size entry is marked missing in some rows and otherwise reads once, few, many or a size class.

TRBJ1-2 | TRBV20-1 | - | - | TGCAGTGCTAGGATCCCCTTAGCTAACTATGGCTACACCTTC | CSARIPLANYGYTF
TRBJ2-7 | TRBV29-1 | - | - | TGCAGCGCCAAGGTGGACGCCGATTCCTACGAGCAGTACTTC | CSAKVDADSYEQYF
TRBJ2-7 | TRBV5-1 | TRBD1 | - | TGCGCCAGCAAAGGATCGACAGGGGGCGCAATCTCCTACGAGCAGTACTTC | CASKGSTGGAISYEQYF
TRBJ2-7 | TRBV19 | TRBD1 | once | TGTGCCAGTAGTATCGCCAGGGGGTCCTCCTACGAGCAGTACTTC | CASSIARGSSYEQYF
TRBJ2-5 | TRBV9 | - | few | TGTGCCAGCAGCGTAGATCAGCAGTACCAAGAGACCCAGTACTTC | CASSVDQQYQETQYF
TRBJ1-1 | TRBV12-3/TRBV12-4 | TRBD1 | many | TGTGCCAGCAGTTTAGGGGCCGGGAACAGGGGGCGGTGGACTGAAGCTTTCTTT | CASSLGAGNRGRWTEAFF
TRBJ1-5 | TRBV5-8 | - | - | TGTGCCAGCAGCTTGGCCGGGCATCAGCCCCAGCATTTT | CASSLAGHQPQHF
TRBJ1-5 | TRBV27 | TRBD1 | - | TGTGCCAGCAGTTCCACGACAGGGGGGAATCAGCCCCAGCATTTT | CASSSTTGGNQPQHF
TRBJ2-5 | TRBV6-6 | - | few | TGTGCCAGCAGTAAAAATCGGGGCCTACAAGAGACCCAGTACTTC | CASSKNRGLQETQYF
TRBJ1-3 | TRBV9 | - | - | TGTGCCAGCAGCTCCGGTTCCGGATATGGCTACACCATATATTTT | CASSSGSGYGYTIYF
TRBJ1-5 | TRBV12-3/TRBV12-4 | - | many | TGTGCCAGCAGCCGTACTACCGAGGGTTTGGCCCAGCATTTT | CASSRTTEGLAQHF
TRBJ2-6 | TRBV20-1 | - | - | TGCAGTGCTAGAGCTACCTCTGGGGCCAACGTCCTGACTTTC | CSARATSGANVLTF